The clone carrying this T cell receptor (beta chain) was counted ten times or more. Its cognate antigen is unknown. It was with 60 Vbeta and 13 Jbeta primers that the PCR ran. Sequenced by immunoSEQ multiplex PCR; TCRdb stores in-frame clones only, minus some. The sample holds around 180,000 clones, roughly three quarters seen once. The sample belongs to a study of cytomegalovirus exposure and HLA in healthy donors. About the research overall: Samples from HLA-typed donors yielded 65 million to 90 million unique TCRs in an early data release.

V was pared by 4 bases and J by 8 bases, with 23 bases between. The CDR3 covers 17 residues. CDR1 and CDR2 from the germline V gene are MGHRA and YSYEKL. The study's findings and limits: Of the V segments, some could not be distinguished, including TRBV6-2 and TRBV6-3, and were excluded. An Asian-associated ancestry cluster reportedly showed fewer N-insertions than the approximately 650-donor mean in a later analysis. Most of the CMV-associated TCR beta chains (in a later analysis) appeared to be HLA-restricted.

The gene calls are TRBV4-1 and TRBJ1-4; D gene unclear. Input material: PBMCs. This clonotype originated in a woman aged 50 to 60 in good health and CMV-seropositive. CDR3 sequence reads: CASSPNLFGLVREKLFF. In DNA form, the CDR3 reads TGCGCCAGCAGCCCTAATCTTTTCGGTCTCGTACGGGAAAAACTGTTTTTT.